Described below is a single T cell receptor (beta chain) sequence and its context. This entry is derived from a study of T cell changes during pregnancy in multiple sclerosis. The repertoire was sequenced with immunoSEQ multiplex PCR; TCRdb's copy has only in-frame clones and lacks some. This sample carries some 93,000 clones, almost 95% of them seen once, and the ten largest clones take about 2%. The CDR3 totals 15 residues. Germline-derived CDR1 and CDR2 are SGDLS and YYNGEE. V lost 0 bases and J 12 bases, leaving 18 bases between the germline ends. The chain recombines TRBV9 with TRBJ1-4; D perhaps matches TRBD1 (6 bases). The sample was peripheral blood, taken after pregnancy. The sequence came from a female donor with multiple sclerosis, enrolled in a pregnancy study. The CDR3 DNA follows: TGTGCCAGCAGCGTAGGGGTATCCGGGACAAGGGAACTGTTTTTT. Translating gives CASSVGVSGTRELFF.